This entry features one T cell receptor beta chain sequence. This sample was included in a study of blood T cell repertoires in COVID-19. Turning to the study itself: There were acute and convalescent COVID-19 samples, and they came from the United States, Italy and Spain. From T cells, B-cell-depleted T cells, or PBMCs came the material, which was cDNA or gDNA.

Enrollment of patients from Seattle took place during active infection, with longitudinal follow-up. There are 15 residues in the CDR3. The germline V gene encodes CDR1 PRHDT and CDR2 FYEKMQ (reference sequence). The ends lost 5 bases at V and 6 bases at J; junction bases unmatched: 11. Per the authors' pipeline: It was from reference gene primer amplification that nucleated cell counts were estimated. The method was immunoSEQ multiplex PCR; TCRdb's version includes in-frame clones alone and lacks a portion of them. The V and J calls and the clone size are those of that table, but D and trimming were determined from the DNA. The table lists under 100,000 clones, approximately 78% of them singletons.

The rearrangement joins TRBV13 to TRBJ2-5; 8 positions agree with TRBD2. The sequence came from a man aged 60 to 69 with COVID-19, enrolled during active disease. The sequenced sample was peripheral blood. CDR3 sequence reads: CASSQFRGGAQTQYF. CDR3 DNA: TGTGCCAGCAGCCAGTTCCGGGGGGGCGCTCAGACCCAGTACTTC.